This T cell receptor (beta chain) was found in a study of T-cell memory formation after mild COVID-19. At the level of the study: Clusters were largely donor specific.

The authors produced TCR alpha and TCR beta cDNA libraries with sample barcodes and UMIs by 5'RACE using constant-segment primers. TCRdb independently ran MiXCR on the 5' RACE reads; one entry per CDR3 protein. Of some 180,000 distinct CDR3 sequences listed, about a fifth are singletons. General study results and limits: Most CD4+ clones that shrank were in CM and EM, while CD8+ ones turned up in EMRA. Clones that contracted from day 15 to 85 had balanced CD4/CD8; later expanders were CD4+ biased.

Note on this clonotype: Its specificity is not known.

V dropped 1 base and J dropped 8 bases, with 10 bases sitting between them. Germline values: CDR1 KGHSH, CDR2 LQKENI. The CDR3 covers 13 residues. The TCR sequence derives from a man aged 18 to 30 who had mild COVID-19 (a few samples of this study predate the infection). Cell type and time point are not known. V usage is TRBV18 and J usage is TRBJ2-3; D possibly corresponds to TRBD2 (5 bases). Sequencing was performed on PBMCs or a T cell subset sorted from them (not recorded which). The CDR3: CASSPQAGGTQYF. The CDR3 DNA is TGTGCCAGCTCACCACAGGCGGGTGGTACGCAGTATTTT.